A selection of T cell receptor beta chains follows, all from one sample in a study of CD8 T cells in Susac syndrome. TCRdb used MiXCR to reprocess the immunoSEQ multiplex PCR reads, holding one entry per CDR3 protein. The table lists about 200,000 distinct CDR3 sequences, more than 85% of them singletons, with around 0.082% in the top ten. Source material: CD4+ T cells from PBMCs. These receptors were collected from a human donor with multiple sclerosis. The CDR3 runs from the conserved cysteine through the conserved F or W. Fields, in order: CDR3 protein, V gene, J gene.

CDR3aa: CASSPPGLAWRDPQYF
v_gene: TRBV14
j_gene: TRBJ2-3

CDR3aa: CSARDSGQGTQPQHF
v_gene: TRBV20-1
j_gene: TRBJ1-5

CDR3aa: CASSIRGAGQPQHF
v_gene: TRBV19
j_gene: TRBJ1-5

CDR3aa: CASSLERTYEQYF
v_gene: TRBV7-9
j_gene: TRBJ2-7

CDR3aa: CASSWTGGASGANVLTF
v_gene: TRBV12-3/TRBV12-4
j_gene: TRBJ2-6

CDR3aa: CSASSSPDIQYF
v_gene: TRBV20-1
j_gene: TRBJ2-4

CDR3aa: CAWSWTSGGTTDTQYF
v_gene: TRBV30
j_gene: TRBJ2-3

CDR3aa: CASSEMWFNEKLFF
v_gene: TRBV25-1
j_gene: TRBJ1-4

CDR3aa: CSVDAVGDTQYF
v_gene: TRBV29-1
j_gene: TRBJ2-3

CDR3aa: CSAREREGANTEAFF
v_gene: TRBV20-1
j_gene: TRBJ1-1

CDR3aa: CASSVGVGQGNTEAFF
v_gene: TRBV9
j_gene: TRBJ1-1

CDR3aa: CSARGRESGGWSPLHF
v_gene: TRBV20-1
j_gene: TRBJ1-6

CDR3aa: CASSQSGNEQFF
v_gene: TRBV3-1
j_gene: TRBJ2-1

CDR3aa: CASSQVRSEQYF
v_gene: TRBV3-1
j_gene: TRBJ2-7

CDR3aa: CASRTREGANVLTF
v_gene: TRBV12-3/TRBV12-4
j_gene: TRBJ2-6

CDR3aa: CASKEQGDAFF
v_gene: TRBV5-1
j_gene: TRBJ1-1

CDR3aa: CSATGLVAGELFF
v_gene: TRBV20-1
j_gene: TRBJ2-2

CDR3aa: CASRRVKNTEAFF
v_gene: TRBV7-6
j_gene: TRBJ1-1

CDR3aa: CASSLRQLRGYTF
v_gene: TRBV12-3/TRBV12-4
j_gene: TRBJ1-2

CDR3aa: CAWSVRLTSGGQETQYF
v_gene: TRBV30
j_gene: TRBJ2-5

CDR3aa: CSARDGGTGQFF
v_gene: TRBV20-1
j_gene: TRBJ2-1

CDR3aa: CASSLAGTGNIQYF
v_gene: TRBV7-2
j_gene: TRBJ2-4

CDR3aa: CSAMTGNYGYTF
v_gene: TRBV20-1
j_gene: TRBJ1-2

CDR3aa: CASSTDRGNTEAFF
v_gene: TRBV5-4
j_gene: TRBJ1-1

CDR3aa: CASSFQGQLANYGYTF
v_gene: TRBV7-3
j_gene: TRBJ1-2

CDR3aa: CATRGGGGQDNEQFF
v_gene: TRBV25-1
j_gene: TRBJ2-1

CDR3aa: CASSLGGVRDFRTDTQYF
v_gene: TRBV11-2
j_gene: TRBJ2-3

CDR3aa: CASSQDEFSNQPQHF
v_gene: TRBV4-2
j_gene: TRBJ1-5

CDR3aa: CSARRQLRNTEAFF
v_gene: TRBV20-1
j_gene: TRBJ1-1

CDR3aa: CASSSRPARDEKLFF
v_gene: TRBV5-1
j_gene: TRBJ1-4

CDR3aa: CASSLHFDRVSPLHF
v_gene: TRBV4-2
j_gene: TRBJ1-6

CDR3aa: CAWGGQKNQPQHF
v_gene: TRBV30
j_gene: TRBJ1-5

CDR3aa: CASSPSGGWTDTQYF
v_gene: TRBV7-3
j_gene: TRBJ2-3

CDR3aa: CASSQREVRSGELFF
v_gene: TRBV4-2
j_gene: TRBJ2-2

CDR3aa: CASSQTGTVGADTQYF
v_gene: TRBV4-1
j_gene: TRBJ2-3

CDR3aa: CATSRDKRGLGETQYF
v_gene: TRBV15
j_gene: TRBJ2-5

CDR3aa: CAIRDGTVYGYTF
v_gene: TRBV10-3
j_gene: TRBJ1-2

CDR3aa: CAITAELGGTDTQYF
v_gene: TRBV10-3
j_gene: TRBJ2-3

CDR3aa: CASREDRPFNQPQHF
v_gene: TRBV6-6
j_gene: TRBJ1-5

CDR3aa: CASSLGTKAGELFF
v_gene: TRBV5-6
j_gene: TRBJ2-2

CDR3aa: CASSRVIAKNIQYF
v_gene: TRBV7-9
j_gene: TRBJ2-4

CDR3aa: CASSQGGGNTEAFF
v_gene: TRBV3-1
j_gene: TRBJ1-1

CDR3aa: CASSPRPGLAKNIQYF
v_gene: TRBV25-1
j_gene: TRBJ2-4

CDR3aa: CASSLRTGPNTEAFF
v_gene: TRBV5-1
j_gene: TRBJ1-1

CDR3aa: CASSAQQSSYNEQFF
v_gene: TRBV9
j_gene: TRBJ2-1

CDR3aa: CSARPTGGSNSPLHF
v_gene: TRBV20-1
j_gene: TRBJ1-6

CDR3aa: CASSPVAEDTQYF
v_gene: TRBV4-1
j_gene: TRBJ2-3

CDR3aa: CASTLRRGNTQYF
v_gene: TRBV27
j_gene: TRBJ2-3

CDR3aa: CASSYSPGRDRGYSGYTF
v_gene: TRBV6-5
j_gene: TRBJ1-2

CDR3aa: CASSQNWGWTGASKKSYNEQFF
v_gene: TRBV13
j_gene: TRBJ2-1

CDR3aa: CASSLRTNRETQYF
v_gene: TRBV7-9
j_gene: TRBJ2-5

CDR3aa: CASSSSDDEQFF
v_gene: TRBV7-3
j_gene: TRBJ2-1